A single sample gave rise to the 29 T cell receptor beta chains below, sequenced in a study of blood T cell repertoires in COVID-19. Measured with immunoSEQ multiplex PCR; TCRdb has only the in-frame clones, and not every one. In the table there are 200,000 to 250,000 clones, approximately 91% of which are singletons. Sequences were obtained from peripheral blood. All receptors come from a woman in her forties who had recovered from COVID-19.

The chain uses TRBV6-5 and TRBJ1-3; tentative D call: TRBD1 (6 bases). V lost 6 bases, J lost 0 bases, and 12 bases lay in between. Germline CDR1 MNHEY, CDR2 SVGAGI. This CDR3 comprises 15 residues. In nucleotides, the CDR3 is TGTGCCAGCAGCCAGGGGCCCTACTCTGGAAACACCATATATTTT. Amino acids: CASSQGPYSGNTIYF.

J is TRBJ1-2 and V is TRBV9; D remains ambiguous. V was trimmed by 0 bases and J by 5 bases, leaving 32 bases between them. CDR1 and CDR2 from the germline V gene are SGDLS and YYNGEE. This CDR3 has 21 residues. CDR3 DNA: TGTGCCAGCAGCGTAGAAAAGTCCGTCGTCGGGTCCTCACTCCCGAGGTATGGCTACACCTTC. This encodes CASSVEKSVVGSSLPRYGYTF.

This clone was seen once. J is TRBJ2-7 and V is TRBV10-1; 9 positions match TRBD2. V shed 4 bases, J shed 1 base, and the junction held 2 bases outside the gene matches. The germline CDR1 and CDR2 sequences are WNHNN and SYGVQD (reference sequence). There are 14 residues in the CDR3. In DNA form, the CDR3 reads TGCGCCAGCAGTGGTACTAGCGGGTCCTACGAGCAGTACTTC. This sequence encodes CASSGTSGSYEQYF.

This chain links TRBV10-3 with TRBJ1-1, with a tentative D call TRBD1 (5 bases). This CDR3 has 13 amino acids. Germline V gene data show CDR1 as ENHRY and CDR2 as SYGVKD. V lost 8 bases to trimming and J lost 6 bases, with 16 bases between them. The chain's CDR3 is CAIGVSGLAEAFF. As DNA, the CDR3 is TGTGCCATCGGGGTTTCAGGGCTCGCTGAAGCTTTCTTT.

CDR3 coding DNA: TGTGCCAGCAGGCGGGGTAGCACAGATACGCAGTATTTT. It translates to CASRRGSTDTQYF. The V call is TRBV6-5, the J call TRBJ2-3, with a weak D call TRBD2 (6 bases). V was clipped by 6 bases and J by 0 bases, with 7 bases between them. Germline-derived CDR1 and CDR2 are MNHEY and SVGAGI. The CDR3 is made up of 13 amino acids.

V gene TRBV3-1 (or the pseudogene TRBV3-2) combines with J gene TRBJ1-6, with TRBD1 matching over 9 bases. The CDR3 has 16 residues. Germline-derived CDR1 and CDR2 are LGHDT and YNNKEL (reference sequence). The junction had 6 bases not matched to a gene; V was cut back by 0 bases and J by 9 bases. CDR3 in amino acids: CASSQETGTGSSPLHF. CDR3 bases: TGTGCCAGCAGCCAAGAAACCGGGACAGGGAGTTCACCCCTCCACTTT.

This clone is a singleton in its sample. The junction differs from germline at one of its ends, possibly a read error. The chain carries TRBV7-7 and TRBJ2-7, with 9 bases lining up with TRBD2. This CDR3 spans 20 amino acids. Germline lookup yields CDR1 SSHAT and CDR2 FNYEAQ (reference sequence). The CDR3 reads CASSLDMLAASGTHPREQYF. The CDR3 nucleotides read TGTGCTAGCAGCTTAGACATGTTGGCGGCTAGCGGGACCCACCCACGGGAGCAGTACTTC.

This clone has only one observation. V gene TRBV28 combines with J gene TRBJ2-3, with D maybe TRBD2 (6 bases). The CDR3 is 15 amino acids. V shed 5 bases and J shed 0 bases, with 12 bases lying between them. Germline assignment: CDR1 MDHEN and CDR2 SYDVKM. The CDR3 loop reads CASSLGGVSTDTQYF. The CDR3 bases are TGTGCCAGCAGTCTGGGGGGAGTAAGCACAGATACGCAGTATTTT.

This clone was counted between two and nine times. The V gene is TRBV6-5, the J gene TRBJ1-6; a possible D gene is TRBD1 (5 bases). V lost 5 bases to trimming and J lost 4 bases, with 12 bases between them. The CDR3 sequence is 15 residues long. Germline V gene sequence: CDR1 MNHEY, CDR2 SVGAGI. CDR3 bases: TGTGCCAGCAGTCTCGGGGGGGGTTATAATTCACCCCTCCACTTT. It translates to CASSLGGGYNSPLHF.

The chain uses TRBV5-1 and TRBJ2-3; 11 bases fit TRBD2. Germline assignment: CDR1 SGHRS and CDR2 YFSETQ. V gave up 4 bases and J gave up 3 bases; unmatched junction bases: 7. This CDR3 is 16 amino acids long. The CDR3 loop reads CASSGTSGGMTDTQYF. The CDR3 bases are TGCGCCAGCAGCGGGACTAGCGGAGGCATGACAGATACGCAGTATTTT.

V gene TRBV10-3 combines with J gene TRBJ1-1, with D maybe TRBD1 (5 bases). The V end was cut by 1 base, the J end by 5 bases, with 11 bases between. The CDR3 loop spans 14 amino acids. Germline V gene sequence: CDR1 ENHRY, CDR2 SYGVKD. DNA for the CDR3: TGTGCCATCAGTGAGTTGTTAGGGGTAACTGAAGCTTTCTTT. Amino acid sequence: CAISELLGVTEAFF.

CDR3 bases: TGTGCCAGCAGTTTATGGGGAAGCGGGAGAGCCCGAGAGACCCAGTACTTC. This sequence encodes CASSLWGSGRARETQYF. The V gene is TRBV28, the J gene TRBJ2-5, with 8 bases matching TRBD2. The CDR3 is 17 residues long. CDR1 MDHEN and CDR2 SYDVKM come from the germline V gene. The V segment lost 0 bases and the J segment 4 bases; nucleotides outside the gene matches: 10.

This CDR3 reads CASSLVRDTQYF. Written as DNA, the CDR3 is TGTGCCAGCAGCTTAGTCCGGGATACGCAGTATTTT. The chain couples TRBV7-2 to TRBJ2-3; D is uncertain. Germline loops: CDR1 SGHTA, CDR2 FQGNSA. Trimming removed 1 base from V and 6 bases from J, with 5 bases in between. CDR3 length equals 12 residues.

The rearrangement uses TRBV29-1 and TRBJ2-1, with TRBD1 matching 12 bases. Germline loops: CDR1 SQVTM, CDR2 ANQGSEA. This CDR3 has 15 amino acids. V lost 7 bases, J lost 7 bases, and 11 bases stayed unmatched. DNA for the CDR3: TGCAGCGCCGACCCCGGGACAGGGGGCGTTAATGAGCAGTTCTTC. Translation: CSADPGTGGVNEQFF.

This clone was counted once. The chain has TRBV28 and TRBJ2-7, with 10 nucleotides matching TRBD2. The V segment lost 4 bases and the J segment 2 bases; nucleotides outside the gene matches: 11. The CDR3 extends over 17 amino acids. Germline CDR1 MDHEN, CDR2 SYDVKM. The CDR3 bases are TGTGCCAGCAGTTCGCGCGTTAGCGGGGGGAGAACCTACGAGCAGTACTTC. This encodes CASSSRVSGGRTYEQYF.

The genes are TRBV15 and TRBJ2-7; 9 bases line up with TRBD2. The germline CDR1 and CDR2 sequences are LNHNV and YYDKDF (reference sequence). Trimming took 0 bases from V and 3 from J; bases not matched to a gene: 9. The CDR3 runs to 17 residues. The CDR3 loop is CATSRDLLAGDYYEQYF. CDR3 DNA: TGTGCCACCAGCAGAGATCTACTAGCGGGCGACTACTACGAGCAGTACTTC.

V gene TRBV4-1 combines with J gene TRBJ1-3; no clear D gene. Germline V CDR1 and CDR2: MGHRA, YSYEKL. The CDR3 is made up of 15 amino acids. V dropped 0 bases and J dropped 0 bases, with 6 bases sitting between them. The CDR3 protein is CASSQDTVSGNTIYF. CDR3 sequence (DNA): TGCGCCAGCAGCCAAGATACGGTCTCTGGAAACACCATATATTTT.

This chain joins TRBV5-1 and TRBJ1-2; D ambiguous. The CDR3 is 13 residues long. Trimming shortened V by 1 base and J by 5 bases, and 9 bases separated the two germline ends. The V gene's germline CDR1 is SGHRS and CDR2 YFSETQ. CDR3 amino acids: CASSLPGPYGYTF. CDR3 DNA sequence: TGCGCCAGCAGCTTGCCGGGTCCATATGGCTACACCTTC.

This chain uses TRBV9 with TRBJ1-6; 7 positions agree with TRBD1. The CDR3 sequence is 14 residues long. CDR1 is SGDLS, CDR2 YYNGEE, per germline. After removal of 1 base from V and 7 bases from J, the junction contained 2 bases not matched to a gene. The DNA of the CDR3 is TGTGCCAGCAGCGTACGGGACAGCAATTCACCCCTCCACTTT. Translated, it gives CASSVRDSNSPLHF.

The V and J genes are TRBV28 and TRBJ1-5; a possible D gene is TRBD1 (6 bases). The germline V gene encodes CDR1 MDHEN and CDR2 SYDVKM. This CDR3 is built from 17 residues. Trimming removed 1 base from V and 1 base from J, with 14 bases in between. CDR3 sequence (DNA): TGTGCCAGCAGTTTATCTCCCGGCAGGGGAAGCAATCAGCCCCAGCATTTT. It is translated as CASSLSPGRGSNQPQHF.

The chain carries TRBV15 and TRBJ2-7; TRBD2 might be the D (6 bases). The CDR3 length is 15 residues. CDR1 LNHNV and CDR2 YYDKDF come from the germline V gene (reference sequence). Trimming left V 3 bases short and J 3 bases short, with 15 bases between. The CDR3 nucleotides read TGTGCCACCAGCAGGGGAGCGGGCGCGAGCTACGAGCAGTACTTC. Amino acid sequence: CATSRGAGASYEQYF.

CDR3 amino acids: CASSQVGQRAPPLHF. CDR3 nucleotides: TGTGCCAGCAGCCAAGTAGGACAGAGGGCTCCACCCCTCCACTTT. The rearrangement uses TRBV3-1 (or the pseudogene TRBV3-2) and TRBJ1-6, with D possibly TRBD1 on 6 matching bases. Germline loops: CDR1 LGHDT, CDR2 YNNKEL (reference sequence). This CDR3 has 15 residues. With 1 base removed from V and 11 bases from J, the gap between germline ends came to 15 bases.

V and J are TRBV27 and TRBJ1-5; no clear D. Trimming cost V 1 base and J 2 bases, with 9 bases left between them. Germline assignment: CDR1 MNHEY and CDR2 SMNVEV (reference sequence). The CDR3 runs 15 residues. CDR3 DNA sequence: TGTGCCAGCAGTTTATGGGCCGGCGGCAATCAGCCCCAGCATTTT. Translating gives CASSLWAGGNQPQHF.

The chain carries TRBV11-3 and TRBJ2-7; TRBD2 agrees at 10 bases. V dropped 1 base and J dropped 4; count of bases not matched to a gene: 4. The CDR3 contains 15 residues. Germline V gives CDR1 SGHNT, CDR2 YENEEA. This CDR3 reads CASSLGSGRAYEQYF. In DNA form, the CDR3 reads TGTGCCAGCAGCTTAGGAAGCGGGAGGGCTTACGAGCAGTACTTC.

The count of this clone is one. The rearrangement joins TRBV6-5 to TRBJ1-2; D perhaps matches TRBD1 (6 bases). The CDR3 is 13 amino acids. The V gene's germline CDR1 is MNHEY and CDR2 SVGAGI. Trimming shortened V by 7 bases and J by 2 bases, and 11 bases separated the two germline ends. The chain's CDR3 is CASIPGQNYGYTF. CDR3 DNA sequence: TGTGCCAGCATCCCGGGACAAAACTATGGCTACACCTTC.

This clone was seen a few times. The chain couples TRBV7-2 to TRBJ2-3, with 7 bases matching TRBD2. Looked up from germline, CDR1 is SGHTA and CDR2 is FQGNSA. The CDR3 runs to 18 residues. Trimming took 5 bases from V and 0 from J; bases not matched to a gene: 14. CDR3 in DNA: TGTGCCAGCAGCGCCGAGGCTGGGACTACAAGCAGCACAGATACGCAGTATTTT. It translates to CASSAEAGTTSSTDTQYF.

The J gene is TRBJ2-7, the V gene TRBV24-1; D gene ambiguous. The V gene's germline CDR1 is KGHDR and CDR2 SFDVKD. V lost 5 bases to trimming and J lost 1 base, with 8 bases between them. The CDR3 length is 13 residues. The CDR3 is CATSGARSYEQYF. The DNA for the CDR3 is TGTGCCACCAGTGGGGCCAGATCCTACGAGCAGTACTTC.

The gene calls are TRBV19 and TRBJ2-3; 7 bases are shared with TRBD1. Germline loops: CDR1 LNHDA, CDR2 SQIVND (reference sequence). V dropped 4 bases and J dropped 2; count of bases not matched to a gene: 9. This CDR3 has 16 amino acids. The CDR3 sequence: CASSTGTVRHTDTQYF. The CDR3 DNA follows: TGTGCCAGTAGTACCGGGACAGTTCGACACACAGATACGCAGTATTTT.

This clone has a handful of counts. The chain carries TRBV4-3 and TRBJ2-2, with 11 bases matching TRBD2. The CDR3 spans 20 residues. Germline-derived CDR1 and CDR2 are LGHNA and YSLEER. V trimming: 0 bases; J trimming: 5 bases; junction bases outside the gene matches: 14. DNA for the CDR3: TGCGCCAGCAGCCAAGATGGTAGGGGTAGCGGGAGGGCCAGGACCGGGGAGCTGTTTTTT. This codes for CASSQDGRGSGRARTGELFF.